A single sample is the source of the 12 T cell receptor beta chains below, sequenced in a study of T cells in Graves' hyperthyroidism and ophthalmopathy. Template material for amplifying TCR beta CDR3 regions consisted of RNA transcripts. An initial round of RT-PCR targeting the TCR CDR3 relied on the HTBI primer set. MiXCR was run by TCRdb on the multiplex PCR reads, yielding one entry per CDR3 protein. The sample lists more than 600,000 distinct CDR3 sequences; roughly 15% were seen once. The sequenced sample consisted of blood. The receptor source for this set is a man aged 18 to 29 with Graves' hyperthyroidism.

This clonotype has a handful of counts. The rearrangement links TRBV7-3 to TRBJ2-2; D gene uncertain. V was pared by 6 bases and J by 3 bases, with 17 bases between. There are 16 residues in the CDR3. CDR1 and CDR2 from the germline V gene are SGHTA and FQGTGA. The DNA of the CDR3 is TGTGCCAGCAGGAGGAAGACTCAATCCCACACCGGGGAGCTGTTTTTT. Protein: CASRRKTQSHTGELFF.

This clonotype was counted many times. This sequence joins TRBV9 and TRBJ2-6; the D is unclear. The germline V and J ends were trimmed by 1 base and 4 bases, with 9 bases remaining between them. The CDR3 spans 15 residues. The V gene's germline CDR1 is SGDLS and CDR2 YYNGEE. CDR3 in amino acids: CASSVSGAGANVLTF. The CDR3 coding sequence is TGTGCCAGCAGCGTATCGGGCGCCGGGGCCAACGTCCTGACTTTC.

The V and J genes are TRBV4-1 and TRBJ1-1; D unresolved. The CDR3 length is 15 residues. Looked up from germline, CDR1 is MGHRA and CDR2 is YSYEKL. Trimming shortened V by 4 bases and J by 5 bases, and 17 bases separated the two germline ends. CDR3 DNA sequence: TGCGCCAGCAGCCCTAGGGAGGACTTGGGGACTGAAGCTTTCTTT. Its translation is CASSPREDLGTEAFF.

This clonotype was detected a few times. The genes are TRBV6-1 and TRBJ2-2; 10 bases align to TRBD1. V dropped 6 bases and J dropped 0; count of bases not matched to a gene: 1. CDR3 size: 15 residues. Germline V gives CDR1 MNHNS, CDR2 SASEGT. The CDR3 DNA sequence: TGTGCCAGCAGAGGACAGGGGGCGAACACCGGGGAGCTGTTTTTT. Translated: CASRGQGANTGELFF.

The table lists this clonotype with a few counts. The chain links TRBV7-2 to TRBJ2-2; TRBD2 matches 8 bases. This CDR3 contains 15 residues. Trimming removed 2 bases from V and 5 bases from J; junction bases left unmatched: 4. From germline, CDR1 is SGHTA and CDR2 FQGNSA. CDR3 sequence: CASSLTGTSTGELFF. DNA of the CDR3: TGTGCCAGCAGCTTAACCGGGACTAGTACCGGGGAGCTGTTTTTT.

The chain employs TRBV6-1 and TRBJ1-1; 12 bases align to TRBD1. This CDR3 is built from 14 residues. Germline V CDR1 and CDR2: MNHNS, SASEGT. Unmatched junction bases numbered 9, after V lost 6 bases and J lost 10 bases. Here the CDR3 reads CASRQPGQGARAFF. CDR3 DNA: TGTGCCAGCAGACAACCGGGACAGGGGGCGCGAGCTTTCTTT.

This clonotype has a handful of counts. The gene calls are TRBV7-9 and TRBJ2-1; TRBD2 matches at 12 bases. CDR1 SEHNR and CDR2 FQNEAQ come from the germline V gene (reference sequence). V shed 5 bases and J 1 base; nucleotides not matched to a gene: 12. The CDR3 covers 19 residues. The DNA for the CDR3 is TGTGCCAGCAGCCAAATTGGACTAGCGGGAAGGGGATCCTACAATGAGCAGTTCTTC. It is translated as CASSQIGLAGRGSYNEQFF. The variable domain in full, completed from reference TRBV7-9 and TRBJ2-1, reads DTGVSQNPRHKITKRGQNVTFRCDPISEHNRLYWYRQTLGQGPEFLTYFQNEAQLEKSRLLSDRFSAERPKGSFSTLEIQRTEQGDSAMYLCASSQIGLAGRGSYNEQFFGPGTRLTVL.

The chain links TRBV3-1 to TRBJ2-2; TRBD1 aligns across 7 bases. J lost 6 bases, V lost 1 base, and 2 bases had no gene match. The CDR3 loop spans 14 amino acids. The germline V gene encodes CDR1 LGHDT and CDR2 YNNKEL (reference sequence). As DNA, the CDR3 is TGTGCCAGCAGCCAAGTTCAGGGGGCCGGGGAGCTGTTTTTT. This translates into CASSQVQGAGELFF.

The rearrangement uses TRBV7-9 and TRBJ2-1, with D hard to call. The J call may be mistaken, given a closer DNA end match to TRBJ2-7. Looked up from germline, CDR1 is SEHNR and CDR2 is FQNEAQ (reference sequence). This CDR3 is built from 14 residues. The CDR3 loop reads CASMRSHSYNEQYF. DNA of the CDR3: TGTGCCAGCATGAGGAGTCACTCTTACAATGAGCAGTACTTC.

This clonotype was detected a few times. This CDR3 is CSAREMTGSGSPLHF. The DNA for the CDR3 is TGCAGTGCTAGAGAGATGACAGGGTCAGGGTCACCCCTCCACTTT. V usage is TRBV20-1 and J usage is TRBJ1-6, with TRBD1 matching 7 bases. Germline V gene data show CDR1 as DFQATT and CDR2 as SNEGSKA (reference sequence). The J segment lost 10 bases and the V segment lost 0 bases, leaving 9 bases of the junction unmatched. CDR3 size: 15 residues.

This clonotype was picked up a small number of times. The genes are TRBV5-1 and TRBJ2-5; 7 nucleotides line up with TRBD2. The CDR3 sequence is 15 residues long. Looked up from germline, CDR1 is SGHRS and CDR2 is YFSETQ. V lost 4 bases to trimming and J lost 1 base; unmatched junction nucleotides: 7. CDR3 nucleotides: TGCGCCAGCAGCAGCGGAGCGGGGATCCAAGAGACCCAGTACTTC. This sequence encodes CASSSGAGIQETQYF.

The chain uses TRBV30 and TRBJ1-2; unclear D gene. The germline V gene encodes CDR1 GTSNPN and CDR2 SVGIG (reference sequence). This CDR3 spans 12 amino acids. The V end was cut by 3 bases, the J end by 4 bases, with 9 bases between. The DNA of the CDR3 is TGTGCCTGGAGGCCCCCCCTCTATGGCTACACCTTC. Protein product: CAWRPPLYGYTF.